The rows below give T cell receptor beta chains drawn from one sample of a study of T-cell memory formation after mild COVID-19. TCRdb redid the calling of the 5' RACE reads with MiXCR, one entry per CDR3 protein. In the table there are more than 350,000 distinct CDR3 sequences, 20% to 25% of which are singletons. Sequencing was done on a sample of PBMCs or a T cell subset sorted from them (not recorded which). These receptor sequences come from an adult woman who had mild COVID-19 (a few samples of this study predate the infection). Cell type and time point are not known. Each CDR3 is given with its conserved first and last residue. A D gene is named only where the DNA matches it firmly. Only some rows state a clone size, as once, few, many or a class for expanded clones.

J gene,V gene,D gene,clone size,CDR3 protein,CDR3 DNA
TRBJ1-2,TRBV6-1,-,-,CASSNRDNYGYTF,TGTGCCAGCAGCAACAGGGATAACTATGGCTACACCTTC
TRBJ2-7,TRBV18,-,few,CASSPPVDSQEQYF,TGTGCCAGCTCACCACCGGTGGACAGCCAGGAGCAGTACTTC
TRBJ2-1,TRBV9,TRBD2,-,CASSASLAGANNEQFF,TGTGCCAGCAGCGCCAGTCTAGCGGGGGCCAACAATGAGCAGTTCTTC
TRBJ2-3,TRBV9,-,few,CASGQGRNTQYF,TGTGCCAGCGGGCAGGGAAGAAATACGCAGTATTTT
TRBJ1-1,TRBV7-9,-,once,CASSLGGGVLDTEAFF,TGTGCCAGCAGCTTAGGAGGGGGGGTGTTGGACACTGAAGCTTTCTTT
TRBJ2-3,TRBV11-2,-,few,CASSLRTARRDTQYF,TGTGCCAGCAGCTTACGTACCGCCCGCCGGGATACGCAGTATTTT
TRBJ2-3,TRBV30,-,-,CAWSEARGADTQYF,TGTGCCTGGAGTGAGGCAAGGGGAGCAGATACGCAGTATTTT
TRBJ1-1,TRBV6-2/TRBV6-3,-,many,CASSRALQVMNTEAFF,TGTGCCAGCAGTCGCGCCTTACAGGTCATGAACACTGAAGCTTTCTTT
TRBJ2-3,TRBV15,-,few,CATSGPRSSDTQYF,TGTGCCACCAGCGGCCCTCGGAGCTCAGATACGCAGTATTTT
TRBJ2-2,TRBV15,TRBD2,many,CATSSGGLDATGELFF,TGTGCCACCAGCAGTGGGGGACTAGATGCCACCGGGGAGCTGTTTTTT
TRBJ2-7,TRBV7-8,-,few,CASRAGASSYEQYF,TGTGCCAGCAGGGCCGGGGCCAGCTCCTACGAGCAGTACTTC
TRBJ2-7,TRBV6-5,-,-,CASSYVDEQYF,TGTGCCAGCAGTTACGTGGACGAGCAGTACTTC
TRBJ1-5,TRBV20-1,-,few,CSATGTVGASNQPQHF,TGCAGTGCTACGGGAACGGTCGGGGCTAGCAATCAGCCCCAGCATTTT
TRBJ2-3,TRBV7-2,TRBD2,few,CASSPGLGPTDTQYF,TGTGCCAGCAGCCCGGGACTAGGTCCCACAGATACGCAGTATTTT
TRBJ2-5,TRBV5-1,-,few,CASSYGTSNGETQYF,TGCGCCAGCAGCTACGGGACGTCAAATGGGGAGACCCAGTACTTC
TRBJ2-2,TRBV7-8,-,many,CASSLRERWDTGELFF,TGTGCCAGCAGCCTACGGGAGCGGTGGGACACCGGGGAGCTGTTTTTT
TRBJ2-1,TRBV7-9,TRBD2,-,CASHGGGSYNEQFF,TGTGCCAGCCACGGGGGGGGCTCCTACAATGAGCAGTTCTTC
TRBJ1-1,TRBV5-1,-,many,CASSLDGVNTEAFF,TGCGCCAGCAGCTTGGATGGGGTGAACACTGAAGCTTTCTTT
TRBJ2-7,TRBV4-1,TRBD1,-,CASSHGQGARYEQYF,TGCGCCAGCAGCCACGGACAGGGGGCGCGTTATGAGCAGTACTTC
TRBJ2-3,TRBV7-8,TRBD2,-,CASSLSSTSGGSPGYTQYF,TGTGCCAGCAGCTTAAGCTCGACTAGCGGGGGTTCTCCGGGGTATACGCAGTATTTT
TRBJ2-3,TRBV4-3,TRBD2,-,CASSQDWGGGRSGDTQYF,TGCGCCAGCAGCCAAGATTGGGGGGGCGGGAGGTCGGGAGATACGCAGTATTTT